This is a list of T cell receptor beta chains from one sample in a study of blood T cell repertoires in COVID-19. The table came from immunoSEQ multiplex PCR; TCRdb's copy has only in-frame clones and leaves some out. Of about half a million clones in the sample, over 75% were seen once. Source material: peripheral blood. The receptors stem from a human donor in a cohort sampled during active COVID-19. CDR3s include the opening cysteine and the closing phenylalanine or tryptophan. A D gene is named only where the DNA matches it firmly. Size is stated for part of the rows, as once, few or many counts, or as a class when the clone is expanded.

v_gene: TRBV7-2; len: 17; d_gene: TRBD2; abundance: .; j_gene: TRBJ2-7; CDR3aa: CASGYSGGGRIRHEQYF; CDR3nt: TGTGCCAGCGGATACTCGGGGGGCGGGAGGATTAGACACGAGCAGTACTTC
v_gene: TRBV15; len: 13; d_gene: .; abundance: few; j_gene: TRBJ1-2; CDR3aa: CATSPQRGNGYTF; CDR3nt: TGTGCCACCAGCCCCCAAAGGGGGAATGGCTACACCTTC
v_gene: TRBV30; len: 13; d_gene: .; abundance: once; j_gene: TRBJ1-5; CDR3aa: CAWSYSSNQPQHF; CDR3nt: TGTGCCTGGAGTTACAGTAGCAATCAGCCCCAGCATTTT
v_gene: TRBV18; len: 16; d_gene: .; abundance: .; j_gene: TRBJ2-7; CDR3aa: CASSPLRDLASYEQYF; CDR3nt: TGTGCCAGCTCACCCCTCCGGGATCTAGCCTCCTACGAGCAGTACTTC
v_gene: TRBV2; len: 11; d_gene: .; abundance: .; j_gene: TRBJ1-1; CDR3aa: CASRRAPEAFF; CDR3nt: TGTGCCAGCAGACGTGCGCCTGAAGCTTTCTTT
v_gene: TRBV2; len: 14; d_gene: .; abundance: .; j_gene: TRBJ1-1; CDR3aa: CASRSGLMNTEAFF; CDR3nt: TGTGCCAGCAGGTCAGGGTTGATGAACACTGAAGCTTTCTTT
v_gene: TRBV19; len: 16; d_gene: .; abundance: .; j_gene: TRBJ1-2; CDR3aa: CASSIAPGAASYGYTF; CDR3nt: TGTGCCAGTAGTATAGCCCCAGGGGCCGCCAGCTATGGCTACACCTTC
v_gene: TRBV6-5; len: 12; d_gene: .; abundance: .; j_gene: TRBJ2-7; CDR3aa: CASSDLTGEQYF; CDR3nt: TGTGCCAGCAGCGACCTTACGGGCGAGCAGTACTTC
v_gene: TRBV7-3; len: 17; d_gene: TRBD2; abundance: .; j_gene: TRBJ2-1; CDR3aa: CASSLKLVAGGGHEQFF; CDR3nt: TGTGCCAGCAGCTTAAAGTTGGTAGCGGGAGGAGGACATGAGCAGTTCTTC
v_gene: TRBV12-3/TRBV12-4; len: 13; d_gene: .; abundance: .; j_gene: TRBJ1-1; CDR3aa: CASSLSGLGEAFF; CDR3nt: TGTGCCAGCAGTTTATCAGGGTTGGGTGAAGCTTTCTTT
v_gene: TRBV7-3; len: 16; d_gene: .; abundance: .; j_gene: TRBJ2-3; CDR3aa: CASSLKGGPATDTQYF; CDR3nt: TGTGCCAGCAGCTTAAAGGGCGGGCCCGCCACAGATACGCAGTATTTT
v_gene: TRBV28; len: 17; d_gene: .; abundance: .; j_gene: TRBJ1-5; CDR3aa: CASSPPGRPTSNQPQHF; CDR3nt: TGTGCCAGCAGTCCCCCGGGTAGACCGACCAGCAATCAGCCCCAGCATTTT
v_gene: TRBV2; len: 13; d_gene: .; abundance: few; j_gene: TRBJ1-6; CDR3aa: CASRQQGNSPLHF; CDR3nt: TGTGCCAGCAGACAACAGGGTAATTCACCCCTCCACTTT
v_gene: TRBV27; len: 12; d_gene: .; abundance: .; j_gene: TRBJ2-3; CDR3aa: CASLDSTDTQYF; CDR3nt: TGTGCCAGCTTAGATAGCACAGATACGCAGTATTTT
v_gene: TRBV19; len: 18; d_gene: .; abundance: .; j_gene: TRBJ2-1; CDR3aa: CASRPPGFSRSSYNEQFF; CDR3nt: TGTGCCAGTAGACCTCCGGGATTCTCAAGGAGTTCCTACAATGAGCAGTTCTTC
v_gene: TRBV18; len: 15; d_gene: .; abundance: .; j_gene: TRBJ1-2; CDR3aa: CASSPERRGDGGYTF; CDR3nt: TGTGCCAGCTCACCGGAAAGACGAGGTGATGGTGGCTACACCTTC